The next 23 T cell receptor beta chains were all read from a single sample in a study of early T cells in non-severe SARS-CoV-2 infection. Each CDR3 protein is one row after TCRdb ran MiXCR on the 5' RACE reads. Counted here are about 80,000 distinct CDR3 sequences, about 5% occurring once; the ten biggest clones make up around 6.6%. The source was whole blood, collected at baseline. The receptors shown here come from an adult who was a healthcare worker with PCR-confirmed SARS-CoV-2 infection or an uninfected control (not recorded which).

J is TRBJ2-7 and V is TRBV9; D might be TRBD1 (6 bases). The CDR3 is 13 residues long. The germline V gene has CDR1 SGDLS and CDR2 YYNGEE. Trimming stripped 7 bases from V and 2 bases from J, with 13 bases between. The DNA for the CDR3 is TGTGCCAGCTCCCAAGGACAGACCTACGAGCAGTACTTC. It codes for CASSQGQTYEQYF.

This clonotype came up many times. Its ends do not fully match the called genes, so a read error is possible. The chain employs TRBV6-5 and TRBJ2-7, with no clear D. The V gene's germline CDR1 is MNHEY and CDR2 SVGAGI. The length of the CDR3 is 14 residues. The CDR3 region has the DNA TGCGCCAGCAGTCCCTCTCTGGAGTCCTACGAGCAGTACTTC. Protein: CASSPSLESYEQYF.

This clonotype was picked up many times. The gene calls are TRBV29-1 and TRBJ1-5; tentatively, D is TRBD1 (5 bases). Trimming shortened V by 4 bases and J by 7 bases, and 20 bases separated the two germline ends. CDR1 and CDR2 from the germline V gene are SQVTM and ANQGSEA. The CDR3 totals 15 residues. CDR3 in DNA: TGCAGCGTTGTCCCCGCATCCGGGGGGAACCAGCCCCAGCATTTT. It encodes CSVVPASGGNQPQHF.

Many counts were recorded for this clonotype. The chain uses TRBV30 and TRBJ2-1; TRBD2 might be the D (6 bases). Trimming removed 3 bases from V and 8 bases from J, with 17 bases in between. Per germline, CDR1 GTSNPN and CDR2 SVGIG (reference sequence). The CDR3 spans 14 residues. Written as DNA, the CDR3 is TGTGCCTGGAGAAGGCGAGGAGGGTCGCATGAGCAGTTCTTC. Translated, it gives CAWRRRGGSHEQFF.

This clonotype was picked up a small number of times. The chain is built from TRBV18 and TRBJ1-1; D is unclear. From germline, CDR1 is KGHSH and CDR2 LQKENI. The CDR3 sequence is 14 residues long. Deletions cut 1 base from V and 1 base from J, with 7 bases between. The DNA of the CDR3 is TGTGCCAGCTCACCACGGTCCCGGAACACTGAAGCTTTCTTT. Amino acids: CASSPRSRNTEAFF.

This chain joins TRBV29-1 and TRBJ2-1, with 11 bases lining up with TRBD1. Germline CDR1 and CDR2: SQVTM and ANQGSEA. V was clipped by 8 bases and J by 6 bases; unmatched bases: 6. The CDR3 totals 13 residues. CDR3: CSLTGTGGNEQFF. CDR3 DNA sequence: TGCAGCCTGACCGGGACAGGGGGCAATGAGCAGTTCTTC.

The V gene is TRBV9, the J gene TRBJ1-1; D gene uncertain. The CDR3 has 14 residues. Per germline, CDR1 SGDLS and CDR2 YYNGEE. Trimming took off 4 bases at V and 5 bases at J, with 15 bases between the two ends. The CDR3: CASSPTGQLTEAFF. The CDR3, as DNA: TGTGCCAGCAGCCCCACCGGGCAGCTGACTGAAGCTTTCTTT.

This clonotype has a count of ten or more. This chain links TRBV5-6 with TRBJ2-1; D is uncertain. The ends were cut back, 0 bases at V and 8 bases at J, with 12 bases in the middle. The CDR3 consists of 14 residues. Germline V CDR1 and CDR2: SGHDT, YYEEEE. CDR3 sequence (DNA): TGTGCCAGCAGCTTGGACGAGCTAGGTCATGAGCAGTTCTTC. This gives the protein CASSLDELGHEQFF.

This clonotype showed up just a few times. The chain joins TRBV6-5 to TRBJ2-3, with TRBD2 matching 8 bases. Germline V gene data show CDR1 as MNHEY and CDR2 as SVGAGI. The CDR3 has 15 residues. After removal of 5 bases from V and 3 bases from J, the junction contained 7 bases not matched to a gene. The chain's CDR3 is CASSRAGDWTDTQYF. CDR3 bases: TGTGCCAGCAGTCGAGCGGGAGATTGGACAGATACGCAGTATTTT.

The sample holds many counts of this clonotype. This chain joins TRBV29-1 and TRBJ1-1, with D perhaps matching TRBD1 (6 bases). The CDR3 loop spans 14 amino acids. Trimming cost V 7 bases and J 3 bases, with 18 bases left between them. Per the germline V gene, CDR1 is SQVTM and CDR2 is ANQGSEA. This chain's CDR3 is CSGTQGFTYTEAFF. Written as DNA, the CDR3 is TGCAGCGGGACCCAGGGGTTCACGTACACTGAAGCTTTCTTT.

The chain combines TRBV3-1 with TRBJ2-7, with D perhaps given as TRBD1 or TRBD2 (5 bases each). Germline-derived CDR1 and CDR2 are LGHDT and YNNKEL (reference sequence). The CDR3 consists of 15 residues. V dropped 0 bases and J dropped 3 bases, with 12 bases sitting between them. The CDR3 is CASSQDPLGVYEQYF. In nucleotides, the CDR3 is TGTGCCAGCAGCCAAGATCCCCTGGGGGTCTACGAGCAGTACTTC.

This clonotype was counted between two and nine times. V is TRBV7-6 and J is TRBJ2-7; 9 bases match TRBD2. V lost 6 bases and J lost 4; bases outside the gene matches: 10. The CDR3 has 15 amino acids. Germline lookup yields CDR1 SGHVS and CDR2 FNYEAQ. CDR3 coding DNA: TGTGCCAGCAGTCCGAGGACTAGCGCACGATACGAGCAGTACTTC. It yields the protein CASSPRTSARYEQYF.

For the CDR3, the DNA is TGTGCCAGCAGTTTTCAGGACTCTGGAAACACCATATATTTT. Translated: CASSFQDSGNTIYF. V and J are TRBV12-3 or TRBV12-4 and TRBJ1-3; no reliable D call. Deletions cut 3 bases from V and 0 bases from J, with 6 bases between. The CDR3 sequence is 14 residues long.

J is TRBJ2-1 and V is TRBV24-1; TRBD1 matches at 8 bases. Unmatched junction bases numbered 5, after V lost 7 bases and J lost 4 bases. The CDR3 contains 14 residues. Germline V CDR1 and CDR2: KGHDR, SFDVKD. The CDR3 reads CATSTGTGYNEQFF. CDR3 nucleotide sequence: TGTGCCACCAGCACCGGGACAGGTTACAATGAGCAGTTCTTC.

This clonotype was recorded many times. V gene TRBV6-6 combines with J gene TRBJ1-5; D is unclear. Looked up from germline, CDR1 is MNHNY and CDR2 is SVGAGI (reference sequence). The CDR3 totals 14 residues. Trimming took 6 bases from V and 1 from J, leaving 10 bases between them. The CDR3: CASRIHKSNQPQHF. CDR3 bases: TGTGCCAGCAGAATTCACAAAAGCAATCAGCCCCAGCATTTT.

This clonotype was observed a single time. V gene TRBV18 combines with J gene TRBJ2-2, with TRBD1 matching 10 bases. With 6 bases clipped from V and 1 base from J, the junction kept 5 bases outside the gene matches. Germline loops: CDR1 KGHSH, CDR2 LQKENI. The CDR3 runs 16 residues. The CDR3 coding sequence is TGTGCCAGCTCCCCCGGGACAGGGGAGAACACCGGGGAGCTGTTTTTT. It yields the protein CASSPGTGENTGELFF.

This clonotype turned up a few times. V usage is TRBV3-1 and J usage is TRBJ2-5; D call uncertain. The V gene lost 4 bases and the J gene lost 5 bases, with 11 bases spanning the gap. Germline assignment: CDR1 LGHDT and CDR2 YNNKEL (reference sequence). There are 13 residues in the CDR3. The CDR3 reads CASSLKMRETQYF. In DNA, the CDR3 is TGTGCCAGCAGCCTAAAAATGCGCGAGACCCAGTACTTC.

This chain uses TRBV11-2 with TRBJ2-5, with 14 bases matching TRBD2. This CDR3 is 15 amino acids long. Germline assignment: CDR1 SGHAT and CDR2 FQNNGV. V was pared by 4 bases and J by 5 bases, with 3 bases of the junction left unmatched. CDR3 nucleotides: TGTGCCAGCAGCTCGGGACTAGCGGGAGTGGAGACCCAGTACTTC. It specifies CASSSGLAGVETQYF.

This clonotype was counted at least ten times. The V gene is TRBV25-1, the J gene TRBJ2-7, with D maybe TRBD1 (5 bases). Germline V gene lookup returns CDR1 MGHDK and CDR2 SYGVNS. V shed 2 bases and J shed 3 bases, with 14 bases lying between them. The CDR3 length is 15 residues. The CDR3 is CASSEASGSYYEQYF. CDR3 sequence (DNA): TGTGCCAGCAGTGAAGCTTCAGGGTCATACTACGAGCAGTACTTC.

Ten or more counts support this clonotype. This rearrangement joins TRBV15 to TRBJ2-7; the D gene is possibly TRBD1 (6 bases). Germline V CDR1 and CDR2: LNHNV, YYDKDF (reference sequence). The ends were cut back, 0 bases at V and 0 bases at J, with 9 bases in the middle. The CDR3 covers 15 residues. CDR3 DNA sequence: TGTGCCACCAGCAGAGATGGGGGCATCTCCTACGAGCAGTACTTC. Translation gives CATSRDGGISYEQYF.

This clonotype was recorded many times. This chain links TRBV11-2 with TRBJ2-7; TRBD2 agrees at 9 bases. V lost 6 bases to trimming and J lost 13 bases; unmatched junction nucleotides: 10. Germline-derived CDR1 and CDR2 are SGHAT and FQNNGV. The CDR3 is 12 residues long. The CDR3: CASSRSGGGVYF. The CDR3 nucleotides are TGTGCCAGCAGTCGTAGCGGGGGCGGGGTCTACTTC.

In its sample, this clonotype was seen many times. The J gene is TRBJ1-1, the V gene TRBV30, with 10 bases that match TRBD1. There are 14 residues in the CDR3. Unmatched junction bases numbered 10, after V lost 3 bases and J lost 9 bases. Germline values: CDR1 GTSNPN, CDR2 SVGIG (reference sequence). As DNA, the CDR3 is TGTGCCTGGAGCGAAAATCCGGGACAGGGGAAAGCTTTCTTT. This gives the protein CAWSENPGQGKAFF.

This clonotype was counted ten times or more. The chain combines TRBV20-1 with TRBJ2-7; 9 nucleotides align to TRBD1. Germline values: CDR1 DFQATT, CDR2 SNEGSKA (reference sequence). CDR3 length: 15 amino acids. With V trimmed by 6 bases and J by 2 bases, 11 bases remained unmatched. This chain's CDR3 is CSAFPLDRGAYEQYF. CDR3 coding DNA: TGCAGTGCCTTCCCCTTGGACAGGGGAGCCTACGAGCAGTACTTC.